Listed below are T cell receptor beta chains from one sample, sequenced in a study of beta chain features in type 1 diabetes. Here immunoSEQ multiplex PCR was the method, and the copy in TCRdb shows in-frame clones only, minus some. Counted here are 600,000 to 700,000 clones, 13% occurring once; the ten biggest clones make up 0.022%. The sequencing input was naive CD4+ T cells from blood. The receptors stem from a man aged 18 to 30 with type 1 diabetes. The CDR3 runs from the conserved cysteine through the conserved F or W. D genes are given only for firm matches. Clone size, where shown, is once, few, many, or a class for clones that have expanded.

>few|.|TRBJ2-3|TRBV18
CASSGSGADTQYF
TGTGCCAGCTCCGGATCGGGGGCGGATACGCAGTATTTT
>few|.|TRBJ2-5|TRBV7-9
CASSPPFGQETQYF
TGTGCCAGCAGCCCTCCCTTTGGGCAAGAGACCCAGTACTTC
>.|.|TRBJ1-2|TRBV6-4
CASSDQESNYGYTF
TGTGCCAGCAGTGATCAAGAGTCTAACTATGGCTACACCTTC
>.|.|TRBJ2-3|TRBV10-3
CAISETRGTDTQYF
TGTGCCATCAGTGAGACGCGGGGCACAGATACGCAGTATTTT
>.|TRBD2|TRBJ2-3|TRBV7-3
CASGLGLAGDTQYF
TGTGCCAGCGGCCTAGGACTAGCAGGGGATACGCAGTATTTT
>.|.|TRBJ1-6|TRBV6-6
CASSYSDSPLHF
TGTGCCAGCAGTTACTCAGATTCACCCCTCCACTTT
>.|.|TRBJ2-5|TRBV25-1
CASSPPTQETQYF
TGTGCCAGCAGCCCCCCGACCCAAGAGACCCAGTACTTC
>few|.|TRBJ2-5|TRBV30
CAWTLQETQYF
TGTGCCTGGACTCTTCAAGAGACCCAGTACTTC
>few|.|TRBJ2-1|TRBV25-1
CASRADGGYNEQFF
TGTGCCAGCCGCGCGGATGGGGGCTACAATGAGCAGTTCTTC
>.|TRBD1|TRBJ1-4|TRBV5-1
CASSSGTADEKLFF
TGCGCCAGCAGCTCCGGGACAGCAGATGAAAAACTGTTTTTT
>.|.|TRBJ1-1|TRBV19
CASSMEPQNTEAFF
TGTGCCAGTAGTATGGAGCCCCAAAACACTGAAGCTTTCTTT
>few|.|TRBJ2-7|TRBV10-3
CAISAVNSYEQYF
TGTGCCATCAGTGCTGTAAACTCCTACGAGCAGTACTTC
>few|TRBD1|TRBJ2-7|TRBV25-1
CASSERDRALKQYF
TGTGCCAGCAGTGAAAGGGACAGGGCGTTAAAGCAGTACTTC
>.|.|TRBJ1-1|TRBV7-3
CASSLTGQGNTEAFF
TGTGCCAGCAGCTTAACGGGGCAGGGAAACACTGAAGCTTTCTTT
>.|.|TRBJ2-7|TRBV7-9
CASSSAEGVEQYF
TGTGCCAGCAGCTCCGCCGAGGGCGTCGAGCAGTACTTC
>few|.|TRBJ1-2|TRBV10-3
CAISDRHNYGYTF
TGTGCCATCAGCGACAGGCACAACTATGGCTACACCTTC
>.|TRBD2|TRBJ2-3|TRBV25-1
CASSESLAGGKDTQYF
TGTGCCAGCAGTGAATCCCTAGCGGGGGGGAAAGATACGCAGTATTTT
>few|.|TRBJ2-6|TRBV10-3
CASQSSGANVLTF
TGTGCCTCACAAAGCTCTGGGGCCAACGTCCTGACTTTC
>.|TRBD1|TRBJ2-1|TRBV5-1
CASSSGGEYNEQFF
TGCGCCAGCAGCTCAGGGGGCGAGTACAATGAGCAGTTCTTC
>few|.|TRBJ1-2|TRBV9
CASSAEVSGLYGYTF
TGTGCCAGCAGCGCAGAAGTCTCAGGTCTCTATGGCTACACCTTC
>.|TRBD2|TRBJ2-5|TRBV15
CATRASGGWETQYF
TGTGCCACCAGGGCTAGCGGGGGTTGGGAGACCCAGTACTTC
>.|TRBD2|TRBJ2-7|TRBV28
CASSPPGTSGAKYEQYF
TGTGCCAGCAGCCCTCCTGGGACTAGCGGGGCCAAGTACGAGCAGTACTTC
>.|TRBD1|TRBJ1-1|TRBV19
CASRPTGDTEAFF
TGTGCCAGTAGACCCACAGGGGATACTGAAGCTTTCTTT